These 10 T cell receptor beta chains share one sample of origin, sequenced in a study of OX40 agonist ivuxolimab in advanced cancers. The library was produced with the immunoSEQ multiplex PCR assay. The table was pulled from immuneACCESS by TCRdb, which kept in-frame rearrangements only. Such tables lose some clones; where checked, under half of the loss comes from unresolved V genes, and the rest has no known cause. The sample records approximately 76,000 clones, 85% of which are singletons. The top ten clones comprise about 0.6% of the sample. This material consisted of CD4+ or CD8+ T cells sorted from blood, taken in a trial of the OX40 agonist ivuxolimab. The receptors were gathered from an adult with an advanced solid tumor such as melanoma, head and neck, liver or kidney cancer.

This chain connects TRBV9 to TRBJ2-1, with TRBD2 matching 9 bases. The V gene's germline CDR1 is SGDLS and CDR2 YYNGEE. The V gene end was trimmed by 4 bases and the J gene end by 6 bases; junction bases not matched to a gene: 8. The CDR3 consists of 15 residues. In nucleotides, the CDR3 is TGTGCCAGCAGCCAGGGGCTAGCGGGGCCCAATGAGCAGTTCTTC. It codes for CASSQGLAGPNEQFF.

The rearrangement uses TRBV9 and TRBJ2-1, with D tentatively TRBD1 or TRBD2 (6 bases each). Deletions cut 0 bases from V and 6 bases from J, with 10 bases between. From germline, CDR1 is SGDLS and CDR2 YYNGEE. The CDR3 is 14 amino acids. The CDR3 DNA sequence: TGTGCCAGCAGCGTAGTAGGGGGGTCCAATGAGCAGTTCTTC. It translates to CASSVVGGSNEQFF.

For the CDR3, the DNA is TGTGCCGTCCGAGCGGGGTCTGGGGCCAACGTCCTGACTTTC. It yields the protein CAVRAGSGANVLTF. V is TRBV30 and J is TRBJ2-6, with 7 bases lining up with TRBD2. The CDR3 is 14 residues long. Germline V lookup: CDR1 GTSNPN, CDR2 SVGIG (reference sequence). The J segment lost 1 base and the V segment lost 8 bases, leaving 5 bases of the junction unmatched.

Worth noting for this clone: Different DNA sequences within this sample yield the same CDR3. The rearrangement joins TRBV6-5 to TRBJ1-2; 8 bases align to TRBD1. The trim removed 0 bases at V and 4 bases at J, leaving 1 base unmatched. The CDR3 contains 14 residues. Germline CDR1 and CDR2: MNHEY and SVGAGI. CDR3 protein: CASSYSTGGYGYTF. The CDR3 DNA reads TGTGCCAGCAGTTACTCAACAGGGGGCTATGGCTACACCTTC.

CDR3: CASSFRDRDQPQHF. CDR3 sequence (DNA): TGTGCCAGCAGCTTCCGGGACAGGGATCAGCCCCAGCATTTT. The chain recombines TRBV5-6 with TRBJ1-5; 9 nucleotides align to TRBD1. The CDR3 runs to 14 residues. CDR1 is SGHDT and CDR2 is YYEEEE in the germline V gene. The V segment lost 2 bases and the J segment 5 bases; nucleotides outside the gene matches: 2.

The CDR3, as DNA: TGTGCCAGCAGCCAAGGAGGTCGAGAGTACCAAGAGACCCAGTACTTC. The encoded protein is CASSQGGREYQETQYF. The V and J genes are TRBV4-2 and TRBJ2-5; D uncertain. Deletions cut 1 base from V and 0 bases from J, with 12 bases between. CDR3 size: 16 residues. Looked up from germline, CDR1 is LGHNA and CDR2 is YNFKEQ.

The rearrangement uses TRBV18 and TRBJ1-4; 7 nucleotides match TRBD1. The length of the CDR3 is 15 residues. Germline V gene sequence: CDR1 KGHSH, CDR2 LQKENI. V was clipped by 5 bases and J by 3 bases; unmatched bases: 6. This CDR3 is CASSDRATPNEKLFF. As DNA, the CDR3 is TGTGCCAGCTCAGACAGGGCCACCCCTAATGAAAAACTGTTTTTT.

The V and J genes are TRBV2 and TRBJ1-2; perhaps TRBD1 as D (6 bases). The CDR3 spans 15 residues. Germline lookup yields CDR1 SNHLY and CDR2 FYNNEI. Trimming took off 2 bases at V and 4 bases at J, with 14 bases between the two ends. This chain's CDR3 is CASSERGGRPYGYTF. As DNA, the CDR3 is TGTGCCAGCAGTGAAAGGGGGGGGAGGCCCTATGGCTACACCTTC.

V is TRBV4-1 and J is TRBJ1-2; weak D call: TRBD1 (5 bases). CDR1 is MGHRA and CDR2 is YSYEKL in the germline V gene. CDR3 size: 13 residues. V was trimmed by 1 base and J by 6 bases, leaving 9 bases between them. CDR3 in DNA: TGCGCCAGCAGCCAAGGTGACAGCCATGGCTACACCTTC. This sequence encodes CASSQGDSHGYTF.

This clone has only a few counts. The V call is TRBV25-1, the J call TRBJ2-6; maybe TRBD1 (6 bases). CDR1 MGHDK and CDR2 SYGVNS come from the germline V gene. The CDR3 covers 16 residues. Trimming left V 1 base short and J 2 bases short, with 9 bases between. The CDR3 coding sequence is TGTGCCAGCAGTGAATTTCAGGGGCCTGGGGCCAACGTCCTGACTTTC. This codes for CASSEFQGPGANVLTF. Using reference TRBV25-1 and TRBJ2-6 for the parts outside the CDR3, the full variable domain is EADIYQTPRYLVIGTGKKITLECSQTMGHDKMYWYQQDPGMELHLIHYSYGVNSTEKGDLSSESTVSRIRTEHFPLTLESARPSHTSQYLCASSEFQGPGANVLTFGAGSRLTVL.